This T cell receptor (beta chain) was sequenced during a study of CD8 T cells in ankylosing spondylitis. Findings and limits, study-wide: Relatively scarce in peripheral blood, disease-linked clones were CD8+. In ankylosing spondylitis blood, a motif of fewer than 10 highly homologous TCR beta variants appeared characteristic.

Germline assignment: CDR1 LGHNA and CDR2 YNFKEQ. Trimming removed 0 bases from V and 2 bases from J; junction bases left unmatched: 4. CDR3 length: 16 amino acids. This clonotype came up many times. What it binds is unknown. TCRdb used MiXCR to reprocess the 5' RACE reads, holding one entry per CDR3 protein. The sample consists of about 800,000 distinct CDR3 sequences, 10% to 15% of them appearing once. V is TRBV4-2 and J is TRBJ2-1; 7 bases fit TRBD2. Sequencing was performed on blood, either unsorted or a sorted T cell fraction (not recorded which). The TCR sequence derives from a male donor with ankylosing spondylitis. CDR3 protein: CASSQEGGKPYNEQFF. In nucleotides, the CDR3 is TGTGCCAGCAGCCAAGAGGGAGGGAAGCCCTACAATGAGCAGTTCTTC.